Listed below are T cell receptor beta chains from one sample, sequenced in a study of cytomegalovirus exposure and HLA in healthy donors. Method: immunoSEQ multiplex PCR; TCRdb's copy keeps in-frame clones and lacks some. The sample spans 100,000 to 150,000 clones; the ten largest clones claim around 2.9%. The sample was PBMCs. The receptors derive from a man aged 25 to 40 in good health and CMV-seronegative. Both conserved end residues are part of each CDR3. The order of the fields is D gene, V gene, J gene, CDR3 protein, CDR3 DNA. The D gene is left open where the match is weak.

D gene: -
V gene: TRBV30
J gene: TRBJ1-1
CDR3 protein: CAWSVLNPGTEAFF
CDR3 DNA: TGTGCCTGGAGTGTACTTAATCCGGGCACTGAAGCTTTCTTT

D gene: TRBD1
V gene: TRBV2
J gene: TRBJ2-7
CDR3 protein: CASSETGATYEQYF
CDR3 DNA: TGTGCCAGCAGTGAGACAGGGGCGACCTACGAGCAGTACTTC

D gene: TRBD1
V gene: TRBV19
J gene: TRBJ1-6
CDR3 protein: CASSAGDSYYNSPLHF
CDR3 DNA: TGTGCCAGTAGTGCCGGGGACAGTTACTATAATTCACCCCTCCACTTT

D gene: -
V gene: TRBV4-2
J gene: TRBJ1-4
CDR3 protein: CASSHGGGGSSVNEKLFF
CDR3 DNA: TGTGCCAGCAGCCACGGCGGGGGGGGTTCCAGCGTGAATGAAAAACTGTTTTTT

D gene: -
V gene: TRBV2
J gene: TRBJ2-7
CDR3 protein: CASSDQGVSDEQYF
CDR3 DNA: TGTGCCAGCAGTGACCAGGGTGTGAGCGACGAGCAGTACTTC

D gene: -
V gene: TRBV27
J gene: TRBJ2-7
CDR3 protein: CASRYREGYEQYF
CDR3 DNA: TGTGCCAGCAGGTACAGGGAGGGCTACGAGCAGTACTTC

D gene: -
V gene: TRBV2
J gene: TRBJ1-5
CDR3 protein: CASSEQGWPGRQPQHF
CDR3 DNA: TGTGCCAGCAGTGAACAGGGTTGGCCGGGTCGTCAGCCCCAGCATTTT

D gene: -
V gene: TRBV4-1
J gene: TRBJ2-1
CDR3 protein: CASSQPFPGSYNEQFF
CDR3 DNA: TGCGCCAGCAGCCAACCATTCCCGGGATCCTACAATGAGCAGTTCTTC

D gene: -
V gene: TRBV18
J gene: TRBJ2-5
CDR3 protein: CASSPGVDWAQYF
CDR3 DNA: TGTGCCAGCTCACCGGGAGTTGATTGGGCCCAGTACTTC

D gene: TRBD2
V gene: TRBV27
J gene: TRBJ2-1
CDR3 protein: CASMVAGYNEQFF
CDR3 DNA: TGTGCCAGCATGGTAGCGGGTTACAATGAGCAGTTCTTC

D gene: TRBD1
V gene: TRBV5-1
J gene: TRBJ2-7
CDR3 protein: CASSREGTGGEQYF
CDR3 DNA: TGCGCCAGCAGCCGTGAAGGGACAGGGGGAGAGCAGTACTTC